What follows is one T cell receptor (beta chain) and its context. Its antigen is currently unknown. Germline CDR1 and CDR2: MNHEY and SMNVEV (reference sequence). The CDR3 contains 17 residues. V lost 0 bases and J lost 0; bases outside the gene matches: 6. This specimen belongs to a study of shared clonotypes between healthy human individuals. As for the study in general: CD4 naive and CD4 memory each took three plates per donor, while CD8 naive took two and CD8 memory one. General study results and limits: Sample collection involved blood only; tissue repertoires are likely different.

CD45RO negativity and positive selection for CCR7 defined naive CD8 cells, a population that excluded terminally differentiated effector memory CD45RA+ cells. Donors were healthy HIV-negative adults without recently reported acute infections or vaccinations. On sorted subsets, replicate PCRs used roughly 190 ng DNA, or tens of thousands of T cell genomes. Measured with immunoSEQ multiplex PCR; TCRdb has only the in-frame clones, and not every one. Here the sample spans some 2 million clones, less than 95% being singletons. V is TRBV27 and J is TRBJ2-7; 9 positions match TRBD1. Sequencing was carried out using naive CD8+ T cells sorted from blood. The sequence was obtained from a man between 18 and 35 years old in good health. This CDR3 reads CASSLSYGTGLSYEQYF. The CDR3 nucleotides read TGTGCCAGCAGTTTATCTTACGGGACAGGGCTCTCCTACGAGCAGTACTTC.